This note documents a single T cell receptor (beta chain) sequence. Its target is not known. Sequenced by immunoSEQ multiplex PCR; TCRdb stores in-frame clones only, minus some. The sample has about 23,000 clones; 84% are singletons. This sample was taken from a study of a mutant IDH1 vaccine in newly diagnosed glioma. Across the study: Treatment recipients were about 62% male and around 40% female, and their mean age was roughly 40 years. Pretreatment consisted of radiotherapy, temozolomide, or both, with most receiving both.

This CDR3 has 13 amino acids. Germline CDR1 is MNHEY and CDR2 is SMNVEV (reference sequence). The ends were cut back, 3 bases at V and 4 bases at J, with 10 bases in the middle. As for time point: week 47, end of study. One vaccine dose held 300 ug of mutant IDH1 20-mer peptide and came with topical imiquimod. In weeks 1, 3, 5, 7, 11, 15, 19 and 23, patients were vaccinated. Whole-study results and caveats: Variations in leading peripheral T cell clonotypes appeared to have no connection with pseudoprogression.

Here the sequenced sample was PBMCs, taken from a glioma patient whose treatment included an IDH1 peptide vaccine. This sequence was found in a man aged 35 to 55 with glioma. V usage is TRBV27 and J usage is TRBJ2-7; D tentatively fits TRBD1 or TRBD2 (5 bases each). DNA of the CDR3: TGTGCCAGCAGTTTTGATGGGGGTTACGAGCAGTACTTC. Translated, it gives CASSFDGGYEQYF.